A few counts support the clone carrying this T cell receptor (beta chain). Its antigen is as yet unknown. Clones were sequenced by immunoSEQ multiplex PCR, and TCRdb holds only the in-frame ones, with some missing. Among approximately 46,000 clones listed, around 90% were seen once. CDR3 length: 15 amino acids. Germline CDR1 MNHEY, CDR2 SVGAGI. The J segment lost 9 bases and the V segment lost 5 bases, leaving 6 bases of the junction unmatched. This entry is derived from a study of OX40 agonist ivuxolimab in advanced cancers. Across the study: Previous treatment with anti-PD-1, anti-PD-L1 or anti-CTLA-4 therapy was allowed; roughly 40% had received some.

Study-wide points: Also present in some nonresponders was a low level of normalized T-cell clonal expansion.

This chain joins TRBV6-5 and TRBJ1-6, with 11 bases matching TRBD1. The receptor was isolated from an adult with an advanced solid tumor such as melanoma, head and neck, liver or kidney cancer. The source was CD4+ or CD8+ T cells sorted from blood, collected in a trial of the OX40 agonist ivuxolimab. The CDR3, as DNA: TGTGCCAGCAGTCTGTCCGGGACAGGGGGTTCACCCCTCCACTTT. Encoded protein: CASSLSGTGGSPLHF.